This is a list of T cell receptor beta chains from one sample in a study of T-cell reconstitution after alpha-beta-depleted transplantation in children. TCRdb re-called the PCR reads with MiXCR, one entry per CDR3 protein. Among hundreds of thousands of distinct CDR3 sequences listed, 10% to 15% were seen once. The material was PBMCs, mostly from graft donor cells, obtained 360 days after TCRalphabeta/CD19-depleted stem cell transplant. The origin of the receptors is a male patient younger than 18 who had a stem cell transplant for acute myeloid leukemia, so the T cells may come from the graft donor. Both conserved end residues are part of each CDR3. A D gene is named only where the DNA matches it firmly. For some rows the clone size is stated as once, few or many, or as a class when expanded; others skip it.

clone_size d_call j_call v_call cdr3_nt cdr3_aa
many TRBD2 TRBJ2-1 TRBV6-4 TGTGCCAGCAGTGAGACGCGGGGGGACAATGAGCAGTTCTTC CASSETRGDNEQFF
few TRBD2 TRBJ2-7 TRBV20-1 TGCAGTGCTAGAGATGCTAGCGGGGTCTCCTACGAGCAGTACTTC CSARDASGVSYEQYF
many . TRBJ2-5 TRBV24-1 TGTGCCACCAGTGATTTGACATTGGATCAAGAGACCCAGTACTTC CATSDLTLDQETQYF
few . TRBJ2-1 TRBV3-1 TGTGCCAGCAGTCAAATCACAGCTGCGTCCTACAATGAGCAGTTCTTC CASSQITAASYNEQFF
few . TRBJ2-3 TRBV11-2 TGTGCCAGCAGCTTAGATCGGGGCCCCACGAATACGCAGTATTTT CASSLDRGPTNTQYF
many . TRBJ2-5 TRBV12-3/TRBV12-4 TGTGCCAGCAGGGTTGGGGTGTCAGAGACCCAGTACTTC CASRVGVSETQYF
. . TRBJ2-3 TRBV18 TGTGCCAGCTCACCTTTGGGGGAGCTCACAGATACGCAGTATTTT CASSPLGELTDTQYF
. . TRBJ2-7 TRBV27 TGTGCCAGCAGTTCTACTAGATCCATCGAGCAGTACTTC CASSSTRSIEQYF
few . TRBJ2-7 TRBV5-1 TGCGCCAGCAGCCCGGGACCCCTAATCGACGAGCAGTACTTC CASSPGPLIDEQYF
. . TRBJ2-1 TRBV5-1 TGCGCCAGCAGCTTGTGGGGGAATGACCAGTTCTTC CASSLWGNDQFF
few TRBD2 TRBJ2-5 TRBV20-1 TGCAGTGCTCCCGTAGCGGGAGTTCAAGAGACCCAGTACTTC CSAPVAGVQETQYF
. . TRBJ1-2 TRBV12-3/TRBV12-4 TGTGCCAGCAGTTTAATTGGGGCTCTTTATGGCTACACCTTC CASSLIGALYGYTF
few . TRBJ2-5 TRBV29-1 TGCAGCAGCCGCTGGGGATCCCAAGAGACCCAGTACTTC CSSRWGSQETQYF
few . TRBJ1-1 TRBV5-1 TGCGCCAGCAGCTTGGTTGGGAACGGTGGAACTGAAGCTTTCTTT CASSLVGNGGTEAFF
. TRBD2 TRBJ2-2 TRBV4-2 TGTGCCAGCAGCCCTCTAGCGGGAACGGACACCGGGGAGCTGTTTTTT CASSPLAGTDTGELFF
. . TRBJ2-3 TRBV6-2/TRBV6-3 TGTGCCAGCAGTTACTGGACGGTAACAGATACGCAGTATTTT CASSYWTVTDTQYF
. . TRBJ2-7 TRBV4-3 TGCGCCAGCAGCCAAGTCGGCGGACCCAGCTCCTACGAGCAGTACTTC CASSQVGGPSSYEQYF
many TRBD1 TRBJ1-5 TRBV12-3/TRBV12-4 TGTGCCAGCAGTTTTGGGACAGGGGGCAATCAGCCCCAGCATTTT CASSFGTGGNQPQHF
. . TRBJ2-4 TRBV7-9 TGTGCCAGCAGCTTAGCCCTGGATGTAGCCAAAAACATTCAGTACTTC CASSLALDVAKNIQYF
many TRBD2 TRBJ2-1 TRBV11-1 TGTGCCAGCAGCTCTCGACTAGCGGGAGGGAATGAGCAGTTCTTC CASSSRLAGGNEQFF